This is a list of T cell receptor beta chains from one sample in a study of blood T cell dynamics during melanoma immunotherapy. Using immunoSEQ multiplex PCR, the repertoire was profiled, and TCRdb retains in-frame clones only, with some absent. The sample consists of under 15,000 clones, around 89% of them appearing once. Sequences were derived from blood, sampled from a patient treated with checkpoint blockade. Source of these receptors: a human donor with melanoma. The CDR3 runs from the conserved cysteine through the conserved F or W. The order of the fields is J gene, V gene, D gene, clone size, CDR3 protein, CDR3 DNA. The D gene is left open where the match is weak. The size field is filled for only some rows; it gives once, few, many or a size class.

>TRBJ2-7|TRBV19|TRBD1|NA
CASSRPGQGIYEQYF
TGTGCCAGTAGTCGACCGGGACAGGGAATCTACGAGCAGTACTTC
>TRBJ1-2|TRBV19|NA|NA
CASSRGSYGYTF
TGTGCCAGCTCCAGGGGATCCTATGGCTACACCTTC
>TRBJ1-2|TRBV5-4|NA|NA
CASSRTNYGYTF
TGTGCCAGCAGCCGGACTAACTATGGCTACACCTTC
>TRBJ2-2|TRBV9|TRBD1|NA
CASSVETGGTGELFF
TGTGCCAGCAGCGTAGAGACAGGGGGCACCGGGGAGCTGTTTTTT
>TRBJ2-1|TRBV30|NA|NA
CAWSAGLPQFF
TGTGCCTGGAGTGCAGGGCTACCTCAGTTCTTC
>TRBJ1-5|TRBV6-1|NA|NA
CASSEPGTYQPQHF
TGTGCCAGCAGTGAACCGGGTACGTATCAGCCCCAGCATTTT
>TRBJ2-2|TRBV11-2|NA|NA
CASSPSAGYTGELFF
TGTGCCAGCAGCCCCAGTGCTGGGTACACCGGGGAGCTGTTTTTT
>TRBJ2-7|TRBV4-1|TRBD2|NA
CASSHGFSGLAVPYEQYF
TGCGCCAGCAGCCATGGATTCTCGGGACTAGCGGTCCCCTACGAGCAGTACTTC
>TRBJ1-5|TRBV4-2|TRBD1|few
CASSHGQGAAVQPQHF
TGTGCCAGCAGCCACGGACAGGGGGCGGCCGTTCAGCCCCAGCATTTT
>TRBJ2-7|TRBV6-5|TRBD2|NA
CASSPSGGAVYEQYF
TGTGCCAGCAGCCCTAGCGGGGGGGCCGTATACGAGCAGTACTTC
>TRBJ2-5|TRBV5-1|TRBD1|NA
CASSPGTGDGQETQYF
TGCGCCAGCAGCCCGGGGACAGGGGATGGCCAAGAGACCCAGTACTTC
>TRBJ1-1|TRBV5-4|NA|NA
CASSLEGWTEAFF
TGTGCCAGCAGCTTAGAAGGTTGGACTGAAGCTTTCTTT
>TRBJ1-1|TRBV5-8|NA|few
CASSTTLEAFF
TGTGCCAGCAGCACGACCTTAGAAGCTTTCTTT
>TRBJ2-7|TRBV27|TRBD1|NA
CASSRWTGGVNEQYF
TGTGCCAGCAGTAGATGGACAGGGGGCGTCAACGAGCAGTACTTC
>TRBJ2-7|TRBV7-9|NA|NA
CASSSRLTDQYF
TGTGCCAGCAGCTCCCGTTTGACAGATCAGTACTTC
>TRBJ1-2|TRBV28|NA|NA
CASIPVVLGSYGYTF
TGTGCCAGCATCCCGGTGGTATTGGGTTCCTATGGCTACACCTTC
>TRBJ1-2|TRBV7-8|TRBD1|NA
CASSYDRVYGYTF
TGTGCCAGCAGCTACGACAGGGTCTATGGCTACACCTTC
>TRBJ1-2|TRBV5-1|TRBD1|NA
CASSVGQGNYGYTF
TGCGCCAGCAGCGTGGGACAGGGAAACTATGGCTACACCTTC
>TRBJ2-3|TRBV2|NA|NA
CASNKRTTDTQYF
TGTGCCAGCAATAAGCGTACTACGGATACGCAGTATTTT
>TRBJ1-1|TRBV4-1|NA|once
CASSPQTLNTEAFF
TGCGCCAGCAGCCCACAGACACTGAACACTGAAGCTTTCTTT
>TRBJ1-2|TRBV9|NA|NA
CASSVRDNIAYTF
TGTGCCAGCAGCGTCCGGGACAACATTGCCTACACCTTC
>TRBJ2-3|TRBV2|NA|NA
CASTRARTDTQYF
TGTGCCAGCACGAGGGCGCGCACAGATACGCAGTATTTT
>TRBJ1-5|TRBV2|NA|NA
CASSAQGHSNQPQHF
TGTGCCAGCAGTGCTCAGGGGCATAGCAATCAGCCCCAGCATTTT
>TRBJ1-2|TRBV9|TRBD1|few
CASSEVLQGVRGYTF
TGTGCCAGCAGCGAGGTTTTACAGGGGGTCAGGGGCTACACCTTC
>TRBJ2-3|TRBV27|TRBD2|once
CASSRRAGGSDTQYF
TGTGCCAGCAGCCGTCGGGCGGGAGGTTCAGATACGCAGTATTTT
>TRBJ2-3|TRBV27|NA|NA
CATKAAQGRFADTQYF
TGTGCCACCAAAGCCGCCCAGGGAAGGTTCGCAGATACGCAGTATTTT
>TRBJ2-3|TRBV5-1|NA|NA
CASSLGQPLSTDTQYF
TGCGCCAGCAGCTTGGGTCAGCCTTTAAGCACAGATACGCAGTATTTT
>TRBJ2-7|TRBV5-6|TRBD2|NA
CASSKGLAGPYEQYF
TGTGCCAGCAGCAAAGGACTAGCGGGGCCTTACGAGCAGTACTTC
>TRBJ1-1|TRBV6-6|NA|NA
CASSTGKSEAFF
TGTGCCAGCAGTACAGGGAAGTCTGAAGCTTTCTTT
>TRBJ1-2|TRBV7-2|TRBD1|NA
CASSGTGGNYGYTF
TGTGCCAGCAGCGGGACAGGGGGCAACTATGGCTACACCTTC
>TRBJ2-7|TRBV7-6|NA|NA
CASSPLGTGYEQYF
TGTGCCAGCAGCCCCCTGGGGACGGGCTACGAGCAGTACTTC
>TRBJ1-2|TRBV4-2|NA|NA
CASSPSSGTIYGYTF
TGTGCCAGCAGCCCATCCTCCGGGACAATCTATGGCTACACCTTC
>TRBJ2-7|TRBV6-1|NA|NA
CASSEQRARDYEQYF
TGTGCCAGCAGTGAACAGCGGGCCCGGGACTACGAGCAGTACTTC
>TRBJ1-2|TRBV2|NA|NA
CAHRRGDYGYTF
TGTGCCCACAGAAGAGGGGACTATGGCTACACCTTC
>TRBJ2-1|TRBV2|TRBD2|NA
CASSEQLAVNEQFF
TGTGCCAGCAGTGAACAGCTAGCGGTCAATGAGCAGTTCTTC
>TRBJ2-7|TRBV11-2|TRBD1|NA
CASSLAHRGYEQYF
TGTGCCAGCAGCTTAGCTCACAGGGGATACGAGCAGTACTTC
>TRBJ2-1|TRBV5-1|TRBD2|NA
CATGSGRTDYNEQFF
TGCGCCACGGGGAGCGGGAGGACAGACTACAATGAGCAGTTCTTC
>TRBJ2-7|TRBV2|TRBD2|once
CALLKASGSHEQYF
TGTGCCCTCCTTAAGGCTAGCGGGAGCCATGAGCAGTACTTC
>TRBJ2-5|TRBV2|NA|NA
CASTHRPRRETQYF
TGTGCCAGCACTCACAGGCCTCGGCGGGAGACCCAGTACTTC
>TRBJ2-3|TRBV7-2|NA|NA
CASSLDVRGYTDTQYF
TGTGCCAGCAGCTTAGATGTCAGGGGCTACACAGATACGCAGTATTTT
>TRBJ2-1|TRBV5-1|NA|NA
CASTKGDSSYNEQFF
TGCGCCAGCACCAAAGGAGATAGCTCCTACAATGAGCAGTTCTTC
>TRBJ1-1|TRBV18|NA|NA
CASSWDRRDTEAFF
TGTGCCAGCTCTTGGGACCGACGGGACACTGAAGCTTTCTTT
>TRBJ1-4|TRBV6-5|NA|NA
CASSYGGRGEKLFF
TGTGCCAGCAGTTACGGGGGCCGGGGAGAAAAACTGTTTTTT
>TRBJ2-2|TRBV7-9|NA|NA
CASSSRRALTGTGELFF
TGTGCCAGCAGCTCGAGACGGGCCCTAACGGGGACCGGGGAGCTGTTTTTT
>TRBJ1-3|TRBV7-2|TRBD1|NA
CASSLQGAYGNTIYF
TGTGCCAGCAGCTTACAGGGGGCTTATGGAAACACCATATATTTT
>TRBJ1-5|TRBV5-1|NA|NA
CASSLGDQNKPQHF
TGCGCCAGCAGCCTGGGGGACCAGAATAAGCCCCAGCATTTT
>TRBJ1-1|TRBV19|TRBD1|NA
CASSRQGTNTEAFF
TGTGCCAGTAGTAGACAGGGGACGAACACTGAAGCTTTCTTT
>TRBJ1-1|TRBV9|TRBD1|NA
CASSPRQGFSTEAFF
TGTGCCAGCAGCCCGAGACAGGGGTTTTCAACTGAAGCTTTCTTT
>TRBJ2-3|TRBV2|NA|NA
CASKRASELTDTQYF
TGTGCCAGCAAGCGGGCTAGTGAACTCACAGATACGCAGTATTTT
>TRBJ2-7|TRBV7-2|NA|NA
CASSQSQVPTYEQYF
TGTGCCAGCAGCCAGTCACAGGTCCCAACCTACGAGCAGTACTTC
>TRBJ2-1|TRBV5-4|NA|once
CASSLEDRDNEQFF
TGTGCCAGCAGCCTGGAGGACAGAGACAATGAGCAGTTCTTC
>TRBJ1-2|TRBV11-3|TRBD1|NA
CASSLGKKGDRHYGYTF
TGTGCCAGCAGCTTAGGCAAAAAGGGGGACAGACACTATGGCTACACCTTC
>TRBJ1-6|TRBV19|NA|NA
CASSGLSSYNSPLHF
TGTGCCAGTAGTGGACTGAGCTCCTATAATTCACCCCTCCACTTT
>TRBJ2-7|TRBV6-1|NA|NA
CASTRDIGYEQYF
TGTGCCAGCACCCGGGACATCGGGTACGAGCAGTACTTC
>TRBJ2-3|TRBV7-9|NA|NA
CASSLVAGSTDTQYF
TGTGCCAGCAGCTTAGTTGCGGGTAGCACAGATACGCAGTATTTT
>TRBJ2-1|TRBV6-6|TRBD1|NA
CASSVRDSSNEQFF
TGTGCCAGCAGTGTCCGGGACAGTAGCAATGAGCAGTTCTTC
>TRBJ2-3|TRBV4-1|NA|NA
CASSQLQVSTDTQYF
TGCGCCAGCAGCCAGTTACAGGTGTCCACAGATACGCAGTATTTT
>TRBJ2-5|TRBV11-2|TRBD2|NA
CASSLGGLAGSRGETQYF
TGTGCCAGCAGCTTAGGGGGACTAGCGGGGAGTAGAGGAGAGACCCAGTACTTC